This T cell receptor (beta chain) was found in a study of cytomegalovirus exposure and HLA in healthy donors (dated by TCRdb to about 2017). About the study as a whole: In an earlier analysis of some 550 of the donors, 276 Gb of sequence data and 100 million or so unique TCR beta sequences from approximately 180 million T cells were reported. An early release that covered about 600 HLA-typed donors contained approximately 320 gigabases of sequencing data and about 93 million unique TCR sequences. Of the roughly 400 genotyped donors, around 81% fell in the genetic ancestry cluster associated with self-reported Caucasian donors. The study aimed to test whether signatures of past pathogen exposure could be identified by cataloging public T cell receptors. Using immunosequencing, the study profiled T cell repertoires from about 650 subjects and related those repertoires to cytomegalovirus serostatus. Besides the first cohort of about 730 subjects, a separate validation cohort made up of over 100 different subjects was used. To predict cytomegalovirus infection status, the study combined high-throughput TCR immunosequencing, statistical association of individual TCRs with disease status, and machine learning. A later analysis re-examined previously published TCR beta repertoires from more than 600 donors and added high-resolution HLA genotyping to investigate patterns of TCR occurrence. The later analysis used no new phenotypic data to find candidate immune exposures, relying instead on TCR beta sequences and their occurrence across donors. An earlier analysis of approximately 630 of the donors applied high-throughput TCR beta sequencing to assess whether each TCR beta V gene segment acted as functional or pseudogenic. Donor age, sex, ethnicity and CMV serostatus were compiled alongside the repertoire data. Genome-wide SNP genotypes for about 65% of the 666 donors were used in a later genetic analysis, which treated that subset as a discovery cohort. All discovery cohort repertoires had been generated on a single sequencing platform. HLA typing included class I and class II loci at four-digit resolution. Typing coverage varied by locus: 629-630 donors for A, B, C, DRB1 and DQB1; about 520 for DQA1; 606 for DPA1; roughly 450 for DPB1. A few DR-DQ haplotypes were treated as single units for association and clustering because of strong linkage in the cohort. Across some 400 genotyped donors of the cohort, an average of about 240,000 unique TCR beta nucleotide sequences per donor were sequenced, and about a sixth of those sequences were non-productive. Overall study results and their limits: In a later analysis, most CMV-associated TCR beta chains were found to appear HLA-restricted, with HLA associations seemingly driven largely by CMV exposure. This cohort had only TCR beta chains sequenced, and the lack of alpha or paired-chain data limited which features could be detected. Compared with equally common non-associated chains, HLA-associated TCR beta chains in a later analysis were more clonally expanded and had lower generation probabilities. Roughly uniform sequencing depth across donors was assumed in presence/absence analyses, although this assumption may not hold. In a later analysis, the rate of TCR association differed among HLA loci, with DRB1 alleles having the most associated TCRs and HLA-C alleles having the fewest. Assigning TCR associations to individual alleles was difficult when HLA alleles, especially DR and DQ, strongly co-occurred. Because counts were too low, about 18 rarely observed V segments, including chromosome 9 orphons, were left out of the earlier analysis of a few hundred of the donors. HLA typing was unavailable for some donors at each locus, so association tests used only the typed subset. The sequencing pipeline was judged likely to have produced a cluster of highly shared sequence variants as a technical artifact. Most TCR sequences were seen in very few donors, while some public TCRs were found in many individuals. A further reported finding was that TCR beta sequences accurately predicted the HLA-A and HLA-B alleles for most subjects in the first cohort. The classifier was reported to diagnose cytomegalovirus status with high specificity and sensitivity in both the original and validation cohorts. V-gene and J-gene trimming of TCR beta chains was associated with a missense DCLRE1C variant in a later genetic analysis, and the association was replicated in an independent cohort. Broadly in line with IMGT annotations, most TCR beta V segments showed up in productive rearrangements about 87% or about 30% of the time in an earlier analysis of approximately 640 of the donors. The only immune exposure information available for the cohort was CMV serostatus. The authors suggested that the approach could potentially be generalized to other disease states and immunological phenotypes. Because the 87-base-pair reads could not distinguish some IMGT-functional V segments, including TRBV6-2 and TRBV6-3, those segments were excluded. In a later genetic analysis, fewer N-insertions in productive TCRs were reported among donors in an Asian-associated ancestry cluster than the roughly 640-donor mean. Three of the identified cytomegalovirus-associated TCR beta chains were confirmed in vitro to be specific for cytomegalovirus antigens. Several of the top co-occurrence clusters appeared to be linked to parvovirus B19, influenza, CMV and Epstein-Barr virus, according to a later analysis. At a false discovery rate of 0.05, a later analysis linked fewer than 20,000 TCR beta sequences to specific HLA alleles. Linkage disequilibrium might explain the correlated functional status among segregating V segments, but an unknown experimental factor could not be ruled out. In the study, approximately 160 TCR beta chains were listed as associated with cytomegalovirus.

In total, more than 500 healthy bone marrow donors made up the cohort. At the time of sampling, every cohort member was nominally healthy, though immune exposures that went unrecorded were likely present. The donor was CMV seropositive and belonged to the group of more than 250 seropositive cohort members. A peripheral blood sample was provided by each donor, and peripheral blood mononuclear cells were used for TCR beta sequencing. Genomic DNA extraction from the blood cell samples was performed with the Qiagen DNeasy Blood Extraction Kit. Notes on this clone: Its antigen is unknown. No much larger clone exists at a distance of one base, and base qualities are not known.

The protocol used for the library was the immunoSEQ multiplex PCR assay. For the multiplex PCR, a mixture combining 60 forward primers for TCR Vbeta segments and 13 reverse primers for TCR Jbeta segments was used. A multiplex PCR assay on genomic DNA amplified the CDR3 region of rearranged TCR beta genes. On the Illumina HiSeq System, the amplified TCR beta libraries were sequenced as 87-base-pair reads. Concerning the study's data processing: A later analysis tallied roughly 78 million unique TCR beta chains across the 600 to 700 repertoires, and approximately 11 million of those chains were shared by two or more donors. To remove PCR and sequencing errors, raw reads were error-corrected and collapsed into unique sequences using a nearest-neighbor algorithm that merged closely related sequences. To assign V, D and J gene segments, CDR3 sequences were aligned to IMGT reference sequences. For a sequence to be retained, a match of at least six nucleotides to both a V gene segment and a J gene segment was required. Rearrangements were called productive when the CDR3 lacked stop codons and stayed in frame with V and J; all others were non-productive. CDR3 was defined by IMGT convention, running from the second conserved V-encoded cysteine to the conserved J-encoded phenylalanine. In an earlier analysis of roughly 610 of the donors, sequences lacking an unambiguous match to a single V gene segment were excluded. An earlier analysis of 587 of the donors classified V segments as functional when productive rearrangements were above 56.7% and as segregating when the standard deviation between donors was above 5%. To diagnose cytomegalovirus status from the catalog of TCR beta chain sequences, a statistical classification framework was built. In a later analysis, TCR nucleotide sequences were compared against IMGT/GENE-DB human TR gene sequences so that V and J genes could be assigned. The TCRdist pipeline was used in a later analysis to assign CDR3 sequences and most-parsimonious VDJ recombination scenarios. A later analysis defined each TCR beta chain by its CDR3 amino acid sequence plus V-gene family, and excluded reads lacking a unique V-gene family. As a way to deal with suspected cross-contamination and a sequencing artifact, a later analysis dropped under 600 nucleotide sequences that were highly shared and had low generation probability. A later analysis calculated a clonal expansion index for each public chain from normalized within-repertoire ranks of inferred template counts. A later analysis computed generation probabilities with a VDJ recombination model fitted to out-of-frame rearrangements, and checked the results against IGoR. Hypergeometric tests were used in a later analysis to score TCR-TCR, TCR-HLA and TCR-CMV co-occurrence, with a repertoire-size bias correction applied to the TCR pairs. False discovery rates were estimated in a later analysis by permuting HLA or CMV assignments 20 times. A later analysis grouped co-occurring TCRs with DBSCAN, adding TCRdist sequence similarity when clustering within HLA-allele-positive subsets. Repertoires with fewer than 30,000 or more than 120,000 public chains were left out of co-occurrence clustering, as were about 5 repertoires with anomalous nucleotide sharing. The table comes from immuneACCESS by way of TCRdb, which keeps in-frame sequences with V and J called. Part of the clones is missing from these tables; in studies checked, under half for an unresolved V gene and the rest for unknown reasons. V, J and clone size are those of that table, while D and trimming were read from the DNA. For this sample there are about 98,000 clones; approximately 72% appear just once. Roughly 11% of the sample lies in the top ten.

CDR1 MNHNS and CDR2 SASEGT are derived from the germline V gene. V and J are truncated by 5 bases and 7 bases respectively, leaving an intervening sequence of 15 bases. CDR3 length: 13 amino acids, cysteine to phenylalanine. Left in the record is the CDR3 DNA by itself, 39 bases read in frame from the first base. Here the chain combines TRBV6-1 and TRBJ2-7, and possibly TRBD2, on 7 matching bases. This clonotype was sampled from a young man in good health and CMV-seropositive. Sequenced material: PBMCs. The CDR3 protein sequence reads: CASSPGGGREQYF. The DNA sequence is TGTGCCAGCAGTCCTGGGGGGGGCAGGGAGCAGTACTTC.